The 9 T cell receptor beta chains presented below share a single source sample, sequenced in a study of cytomegalovirus exposure and HLA in healthy donors. Amplification used 60 Vbeta primers and 13 Jbeta primers. This table comes from immunoSEQ multiplex PCR, and its TCRdb copy is limited to in-frame clones, with some not included. The table lists about 98,000 clones, roughly 70% of them singletons. The sequencing sample was made of PBMCs. These receptors were obtained from a man between 50 and 59 years old in good health and CMV-seronegative.

V usage is TRBV11-2 and J usage is TRBJ2-1; 8 bases align to TRBD2. The ends lost 7 bases at V and 14 bases at J; junction bases unmatched: 10. The CDR3 totals 12 residues. CDR1 SGHAT and CDR2 FQNNGV come from the germline V gene. In DNA form, the CDR3 reads TGTGCCAGCAACATAGCGGGATATTTGGAGTTCTTC. Its protein product is CASNIAGYLEFF.

This chain links TRBV4-3 with TRBJ1-5; maybe TRBD1 (6 bases). This CDR3 spans 16 amino acids. Per the germline V gene, CDR1 is LGHNA and CDR2 is YSLEER. V was shortened by 0 bases and J by 9 bases, with 18 bases between the two germline ends. The CDR3 nucleotides read TGCGCCAGCAGCCAAGAAAGGCTCAGGGGAAATGGGCCCCAGCATTTT. Residues: CASSQERLRGNGPQHF.

This clone was picked up a small number of times. The chain combines TRBV5-1 with TRBJ2-5, with TRBD1 matching over 10 bases. Germline V CDR1 and CDR2: SGHRS, YFSETQ. The length of the CDR3 is 15 residues. After removal of 4 bases from V and 5 bases from J, the junction contained 8 bases not matched to a gene. CDR3 nucleotide sequence: TGCGCCAGCAGCCGACAGGGGGCGCCGGGGGAGACCCAGTACTTC. This codes for CASSRQGAPGETQYF. Full variable domain (missing parts from reference TRBV5-1 and TRBJ2-5): KAGVTQTPRYLIKTRGQQVTLSCSPISGHRSVSWYQQTPGQGLQFLFEYFSETQRNKGNFPGRFSGRQFSNSRSEMNVSTLELGDSALYLCASSRQGAPGETQYFGPGTRLLVL.

The rearrangement joins TRBV4-1 to TRBJ1-2, with 11 bases lining up with TRBD1. The trim removed 0 bases at V and 8 bases at J, leaving 5 bases unmatched. The germline gives CDR1 MGHRA, CDR2 YSYEKL. The CDR3 contains 15 residues. In nucleotides, the CDR3 is TGCGCCAGCAGCCAAGAGGGGAGGACAGGGGGCGGCTACACCTTC. It yields the protein CASSQEGRTGGGYTF.

V usage is TRBV27 and J usage is TRBJ2-1, with 12 bases aligning to TRBD2. This CDR3 has 12 amino acids. Losses at the gene ends were 9 bases for V and 9 bases for J; bases not matched to a gene: 3. Germline lookup yields CDR1 MNHEY and CDR2 SMNVEV (reference sequence). CDR3 residues: CASGLAGFEQFF. As DNA, the CDR3 is TGTGCCAGTGGACTAGCGGGATTTGAGCAGTTCTTC.

This clone appeared once. The rearrangement uses TRBV27 and TRBJ1-6; 7 nucleotides align to TRBD1. The germline gives CDR1 MNHEY, CDR2 SMNVEV (reference sequence). The CDR3 runs to 14 residues. Losses at the gene ends were 7 bases for V and 9 bases for J; bases not matched to a gene: 9. CDR3 protein: CASKIGTAISPLHF. CDR3 sequence (DNA): TGTGCCAGCAAGATTGGGACAGCAATTTCACCCCTCCACTTT.

V is TRBV5-1 and J is TRBJ1-1; perhaps TRBD1 as D (6 bases). CDR1 SGHRS and CDR2 YFSETQ come from the germline V gene. The CDR3 is 15 residues long. The germline V and J ends were trimmed by 0 bases and 0 bases, with 9 bases remaining between them. CDR3 protein: CASSLAQGMNTEAFF. The CDR3 nucleotides read TGCGCCAGCAGCTTGGCTCAGGGGATGAACACTGAAGCTTTCTTT.

The chain combines TRBV5-1 with TRBJ1-1; D is ambiguous. The length of the CDR3 is 12 residues. Germline CDR1 SGHRS, CDR2 YFSETQ. Between the trimmed V and J ends, which lost 0 bases and 11 bases, there was a span of 11 bases. CDR3 region: CASSLDVGGAFF. As DNA, the CDR3 is TGCGCCAGCAGCTTGGACGTCGGAGGGGCTTTCTTT.

V usage is TRBV7-2 and J usage is TRBJ2-6; D may be TRBD2 (5 bases). Between the trimmed V and J ends, which lost 6 bases and 0 bases, there was a span of 12 bases. This CDR3 comprises 16 residues. CDR1 and CDR2 from the germline V gene are SGHTA and FQGNSA. The CDR3 DNA follows: TGTGCCAGCAGACGCGGGCAGGCCTCTGGGGCCAACGTCCTGACTTTC. As protein: CASRRGQASGANVLTF. The whole variable domain, filled in from reference TRBV7-2 and TRBJ2-6, reads GAGVSQSPSNKVTEKGKDVELRCDPISGHTALYWYRQSLGQGLEFLIYFQGNSAPDKSGLPSDRFSAERTGGSVSTLTIQRTQQEDSAVYLCASRRGQASGANVLTFGAGSRLTVL.